These T cell receptor delta chains were read from a single sample in a study of gamma-delta T cells after stem cell transplantation. TCRdb reprocessed the RT-PCR reads through CATT. Seen here are about 2,800 delta-chain clones, roughly 3.5% observed once, and the top ten hold around 30%. The material sequenced was gamma-delta T cells. These receptors all come from a human donor. It is not recorded whose cells these are; they may come from a transplant donor. CDR3s include the opening cysteine and the closing phenylalanine or tryptophan. The order of the fields is J gene, D gene, V gene, clone size, CDR3 protein, CDR3 DNA. D genes are given only for firm matches. Some rows have no size entry. The others give once, few or many, or a class for an expanded clone.

j_gene: TRDJ3; d_gene: TRDD3; v_gene: TRDV2; abundance: once; CDR3aa: CACELLNPLGDTASWDTRQMFF; CDR3nt: TGTGCCTGTGAACTCCTCAACCCGTTGGGGGATACGGCCTCCTGGGACACCCGACAGATGTTTTTC
j_gene: TRDJ1; d_gene: TRDD3; v_gene: TRDV2; abundance: medium-sized; CDR3aa: CACDGLGDTSTDKLIF; CDR3nt: TGTGCCTGTGACGGGCTGGGGGATACGTCCACCGATAAACTCATCTTT
j_gene: TRDJ1; d_gene: TRDD3; v_gene: TRDV1; abundance: .; CDR3aa: CALGDPLGARWGGYWGIFPSYTDKLIF; CDR3nt: TGTGCTCTTGGGGACCCCTTAGGTGCACGTTGGGGAGGGTACTGGGGGATATTCCCCTCGTACACCGATAAACTCATCTTT
j_gene: TRDJ1; d_gene: .; v_gene: TRDV2; abundance: medium-sized; CDR3aa: CACYPVILLTDKLIF; CDR3nt: TGTGCCTGTTATCCTGTGATACTTCTCACCGATAAACTCATCTTT
j_gene: TRDJ3; d_gene: TRDD3; v_gene: TRDV2; abundance: medium-sized; CDR3aa: CACDLTGGTSWDTRQMFF; CDR3nt: TGTGCCTGTGACCTTACTGGGGGAACCTCCTGGGACACCCGACAGATGTTTTTC
j_gene: TRDJ1; d_gene: TRDD3; v_gene: TRDV2; abundance: few; CDR3aa: CACDTLLGDTRAGKLIF; CDR3nt: TGTGCCTGTGACACTCTACTGGGGGATACGCGGGCCGGGAAACTCATCTTT
j_gene: TRDJ3; d_gene: TRDD3; v_gene: TRDV2; abundance: medium-sized; CDR3aa: CACDTVMGDRASSWDTRQMFF; CDR3nt: TGTGCCTGTGACACCGTGATGGGGGATAGGGCCAGCTCCTGGGACACCCGACAGATGTTTTTC
j_gene: TRDJ1; d_gene: TRDD3; v_gene: TRDV2; abundance: medium-sized; CDR3aa: CACDTVGGLLGDTDKLIF; CDR3nt: TGTGCCTGTGACACGGTAGGAGGTTTACTGGGGGATACCGATAAACTCATCTTT
j_gene: TRDJ1; d_gene: TRDD3; v_gene: TRDV2; abundance: .; CDR3aa: CACDLVLGDTEKDTDKLIF; CDR3nt: TGTGCCTGTGACCTAGTACTGGGGGATACTGAGAAGGACACCGATAAACTCATCTTT
j_gene: TRDJ1; d_gene: TRDD3; v_gene: TRDV2; abundance: medium-sized; CDR3aa: CACDPVLGVPKDKLIF; CDR3nt: TGTGCCTGTGACCCAGTACTGGGGGTGCCCAAGGATAAACTCATCTTT
j_gene: TRDJ1; d_gene: TRDD3; v_gene: TRDV2; abundance: medium-sized; CDR3aa: CACDTIVLGDTSSYPDKLIF; CDR3nt: TGTGCCTGTGACACCATTGTACTGGGGGATACATCTTCTTATCCCGATAAACTCATCTTT
j_gene: TRDJ1; d_gene: TRDD3; v_gene: TRDV2; abundance: few; CDR3aa: CACDPLLGVLYTDKLIF; CDR3nt: TGTGCCTGTGATCCCCTACTGGGGGTTCTGTACACCGATAAACTCATCTTT
j_gene: TRDJ1; d_gene: .; v_gene: TRDV2; abundance: medium-sized; CDR3aa: CACDPLLGSSFTDKLIF; CDR3nt: TGTGCCTGTGACCCCCTGTTGGGGTCTTCTTTCACCGATAAACTCATCTTT